Listed here are 21 T cell receptor beta chains from one sample, sequenced in a study of blood T cell repertoires in COVID-19. Produced via immunoSEQ multiplex PCR; TCRdb's table is partial and in-frame only. The sample has about 250,000 clones; more than 65% are singletons. The sample taken for sequencing was peripheral blood. The receptors come from a person between 70 and 80 years old with COVID-19, enrolled during active disease.

This chain joins TRBV19 and TRBJ2-5; TRBD1 agrees at 8 bases. Germline V gene lookup returns CDR1 LNHDA and CDR2 SQIVND (reference sequence). V gave up 9 bases and J gave up 4 bases; unmatched junction bases: 10. The CDR3 covers 14 residues. The CDR3 loop reads CASRRAGGGETQYF. The CDR3 DNA reads as TGTGCCAGCCGCCGGGCAGGGGGCGGAGAGACCCAGTACTTC.

The rearrangement links TRBV5-4 to TRBJ2-3, with 9 bases aligning to TRBD1. The germline gives CDR1 SGHNT, CDR2 YYREEE (reference sequence). V was clipped by 3 bases and J by 4 bases; unmatched bases: 0. The CDR3 has 13 amino acids. The CDR3 DNA is TGTGCCAGCAGCTGGACAGGGGCAGATACGCAGTATTTT. It encodes CASSWTGADTQYF.

This clone was seen a few times. The chain employs TRBV10-3 and TRBJ2-7, with TRBD1 identical over 7 bases. The CDR3 extends over 16 amino acids. V trimming: 4 bases; J trimming: 1 base; junction bases outside the gene matches: 10. Germline loops: CDR1 ENHRY, CDR2 SYGVKD. In DNA, the CDR3 is TGTGCCATCAGTGCAAGGACAGGCTCCCCATCCTACGAGCAGTACTTC. Amino acids: CAISARTGSPSYEQYF.

The V call is TRBV5-1, the J call TRBJ1-2; D perhaps matches TRBD1 (6 bases). Germline lookup yields CDR1 SGHRS and CDR2 YFSETQ. The CDR3 contains 16 residues. Trimming stripped 1 base from V and 2 bases from J, with 15 bases between. The CDR3 loop reads CASSLNLGQGNYGYTF. As DNA, the CDR3 is TGCGCCAGCAGCTTGAATCTCGGGCAGGGGAACTATGGCTACACCTTC.

The CDR3 sequence is CASSRTSGGDTGELFF. CDR3 nucleotides: TGTGCCAGCAGCCGGACTAGCGGGGGGGACACCGGGGAGCTGTTTTTT. The V call is TRBV11-2, the J call TRBJ2-2; TRBD2 aligns across 15 bases. The CDR3 contains 16 residues. J was trimmed by 3 bases and V by 5 bases; bases with no gene match: 1. Per germline, CDR1 SGHAT and CDR2 FQNNGV.

This clone was recorded a few times. The V gene is TRBV6-5, the J gene TRBJ2-3, with D unresolved. The germline V and J ends were trimmed by 7 bases and 2 bases, with 16 bases remaining between them. The germline V gene has CDR1 MNHEY and CDR2 SVGAGI. The CDR3 consists of 15 residues. The CDR3 sequence: CASTPKVSATDTQYF. The CDR3 DNA sequence: TGTGCCAGCACCCCGAAGGTCAGCGCCACAGATACGCAGTATTTT.

The rearrangement joins TRBV11-2 to TRBJ1-1, with D perhaps matching TRBD1 (6 bases). The germline V gene has CDR1 SGHAT and CDR2 FQNNGV. Trimming stripped 5 bases from V and 5 bases from J, with 18 bases between. The length of the CDR3 is 15 residues. CDR3 residues: CASSRESRGETEAFF. The CDR3 nucleotides are TGTGCCAGCAGCCGCGAGTCCAGGGGAGAGACTGAAGCTTTCTTT. The full variable domain, in which reference TRBV11-2 and TRBJ1-1 provide the parts outside the CDR3, is EAGVAQSPRYKIIEKRQSVAFWCNPISGHATLYWYQQILGQGPKLLIQFQNNGVVDDSQLPKDRFSAERLKGVDSTLKIQPAKLEDSAVYLCASSRESRGETEAFFGQGTRLTVV.

The V call is TRBV19, the J call TRBJ1-4, with TRBD1 matching 7 bases. CDR1 and CDR2 from the germline V gene are LNHDA and SQIVND (reference sequence). The CDR3 runs 13 residues. V lost 6 bases, J lost 7 bases, and 5 bases stayed unmatched. The CDR3 here is CASRTGTSEKLFF. The CDR3 DNA sequence: TGTGCCAGTAGGACAGGGACCAGTGAAAAACTGTTTTTT.

V gene TRBV2 combines with J gene TRBJ1-6; 7 bases line up with TRBD1. Trimming cost V 7 bases and J 10 bases; bases outside gene matches: 13. The CDR3 is 15 amino acids. Germline CDR1 is SNHLY and CDR2 is FYNNEI. CDR3 sequence (DNA): TGTGCCAGCACGGAAGAAGGGGGCGCAGGATCACCCCTCCACTTT. Its protein is CASTEEGGAGSPLHF. Together with reference TRBV2 and TRBJ1-6, the CDR3 gives the full variable domain: EPEVTQTPSHQVTQMGQEVILRCVPISNHLYFYWYRQILGQKVEFLVSFYNNEISEKSEIFDDQFSVERPDGSNFTLKIRSTKLEDSAMYFCASTEEGGAGSPLHFGNGTRLTVT.

The chain recombines TRBV5-6 with TRBJ1-2, with a tentative D call TRBD1 (5 bases). The CDR3 is 17 amino acids. From germline, CDR1 is SGHDT and CDR2 YYEEEE. V was cut by 5 bases and J by 5 bases, with 25 bases left in between. CDR3 bases: TGTGCCAGCAGTTACGACCCCGGGGGTTTGGGGAATTATGGCTACACCTTC. This sequence encodes CASSYDPGGLGNYGYTF. Based on the CDR3 plus reference TRBV5-6 and TRBJ1-2, the full variable domain is DAGVTQSPTHLIKTRGQQVTLRCSPKSGHDTVSWYQQALGQGPQFIFQYYEEEERQRGNFPDRFSGHQFPNYSSELNVNALLLGDSALYLCASSYDPGGLGNYGYTFGSGTRLTVV.

The gene calls are TRBV2 and TRBJ1-1, with D tentatively TRBD1 (6 bases). This CDR3 region has 13 residues. Germline V gene sequence: CDR1 SNHLY, CDR2 FYNNEI. V dropped 9 bases and J dropped 3 bases, with 14 bases sitting between them. The DNA for the CDR3 is TGTGCCAGTCAGGGGAGGGGTGACACTGAAGCTTTCTTT. Residues: CASQGRGDTEAFF. The full variable domain, completed using reference TRBV2 and TRBJ1-1, is EPEVTQTPSHQVTQMGQEVILRCVPISNHLYFYWYRQILGQKVEFLVSFYNNEISEKSEIFDDQFSVERPDGSNFTLKIRSTKLEDSAMYFCASQGRGDTEAFFGQGTRLTVV.

The V call is TRBV6-5, the J call TRBJ2-7; D gene uncertain. The CDR3 sequence is 12 residues long. Between the trimmed V and J ends, which lost 7 bases and 3 bases, there was a span of 10 bases. CDR1 and CDR2 (germline): MNHEY, SVGAGI. The CDR3 sequence: CASTSLRYEQYF. The CDR3 region has the DNA TGTGCCAGCACCTCGCTACGCTACGAGCAGTACTTC.

V is TRBV27 and J is TRBJ1-3, with TRBD1 matching over 7 bases. CDR1 is MNHEY, CDR2 SMNVEV, per germline (reference sequence). The CDR3 sequence is 14 residues long. V trimming: 5 bases; J trimming: 4 bases; junction bases outside the gene matches: 5. This chain's CDR3 is CASSNHRGGNTIYF. CDR3 DNA sequence: TGTGCCAGCAGTAACCACAGGGGCGGAAACACCATATATTTT.

The count of this clone is one. The rearrangement links TRBV4-3 to TRBJ2-7; 13 nucleotides agree with TRBD2. J lost 6 bases, V lost 4 bases, and 9 bases had no gene match. Germline V gives CDR1 LGHNA, CDR2 YSLEER. This CDR3 spans 16 amino acids. The CDR3 DNA reads TGCGCCAGCAGCCTCGGGACTAGCGGGACTAGCGTCGAGCAGTACTTC. Residues: CASSLGTSGTSVEQYF.

The chain joins TRBV27 to TRBJ2-1; tentatively, D is TRBD1 (5 bases). The CDR3 runs 15 residues. Trimming took 3 bases from V and 3 from J, leaving 12 bases between them. Germline-derived CDR1 and CDR2 are MNHEY and SMNVEV (reference sequence). The CDR3 loop is CASSFSGPGYNEQFF. The CDR3 DNA reads as TGTGCCAGCAGTTTTTCAGGGCCCGGCTACAATGAGCAGTTCTTC.

J is TRBJ2-1 and V is TRBV29-1; TRBD2 matches at 8 bases. The J segment lost 10 bases and the V segment lost 8 bases, leaving 7 bases of the junction unmatched. There are 11 residues in the CDR3. Per germline, CDR1 SQVTM and CDR2 ANQGSEA. CDR3 amino acids: CSIAGGGEQFF. CDR3 nucleotides: TGCAGCATCGCGGGGGGCGGGGAGCAGTTCTTC.

The rearrangement links TRBV29-1 to TRBJ1-2, with a tentative D call TRBD1 (5 bases). In germline, CDR1 is SQVTM, CDR2 ANQGSEA. This CDR3 is built from 13 residues. V was shortened by 4 bases and J by 7 bases, with 16 bases between the two germline ends. CDR3 protein: CSVGEAGKIGYTF. The CDR3, as DNA: TGCAGCGTTGGAGAGGCAGGGAAGATTGGCTACACCTTC.

The V call is TRBV28, the J call TRBJ1-1, with 7 bases that match TRBD1. The junction had 4 bases not matched to a gene; V was cut back by 3 bases and J by 0 bases. Per germline, CDR1 MDHEN and CDR2 SYDVKM. The CDR3 totals 15 residues. The CDR3 region is CASSLVTGMNTEAFF. The CDR3 bases are TGTGCCAGCAGTTTGGTGACAGGGATGAACACTGAAGCTTTCTTT.

V usage is TRBV19 and J usage is TRBJ2-7; the match to TRBD1 covers 7 bases. From germline, CDR1 is LNHDA and CDR2 SQIVND (reference sequence). V lost 5 bases and J lost 1; bases outside the gene matches: 8. The CDR3 spans 15 residues. CDR3 bases: TGTGCCAGTAGTCAGGAGCACAGGGGTTCCTACGAGCAGTACTTC. Protein sequence: CASSQEHRGSYEQYF. The entire variable domain, with the rest obtained from reference TRBV19 and TRBJ2-7, is as follows: DGGITQSPKYLFRKEGQNVTLSCEQNLNHDAMYWYRQDPGQGLRLIYYSQIVNDFQKGDIAEGYSVSREKKESFPLTVTSAQKNPTAFYLCASSQEHRGSYEQYFGPGTRLTVT.

This clone was seen once. The chain couples TRBV2 to TRBJ1-5; TRBD1 agrees at 7 bases. The germline V gene encodes CDR1 SNHLY and CDR2 FYNNEI. The CDR3 sequence is 13 residues long. Trimming removed 4 bases from V and 7 bases from J; junction bases left unmatched: 4. The CDR3 here is CASSGQGGQPQHF. In DNA, the CDR3 is TGTGCCAGCAGTGGGCAGGGGGGACAGCCCCAGCATTTT.

This clone was counted once. V is TRBV19 and J is TRBJ1-5; tentatively, D is TRBD1 (6 bases). The germline V and J ends were trimmed by 7 bases and 3 bases, with 19 bases remaining between them. The CDR3 runs to 16 residues. Germline V gene data show CDR1 as LNHDA and CDR2 as SQIVND (reference sequence). CDR3 sequence reads: CASKVTWSGDNQPQHF. The CDR3 nucleotides read TGTGCCAGTAAGGTTACATGGTCAGGGGACAATCAGCCCCAGCATTTT.